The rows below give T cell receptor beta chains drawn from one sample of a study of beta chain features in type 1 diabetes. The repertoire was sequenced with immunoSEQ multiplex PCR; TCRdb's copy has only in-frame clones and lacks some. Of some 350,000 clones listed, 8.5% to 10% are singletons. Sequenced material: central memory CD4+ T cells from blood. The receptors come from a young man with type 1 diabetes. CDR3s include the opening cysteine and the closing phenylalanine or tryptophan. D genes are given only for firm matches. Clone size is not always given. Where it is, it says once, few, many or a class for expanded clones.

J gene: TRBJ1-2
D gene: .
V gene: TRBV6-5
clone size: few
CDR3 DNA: TGTGCCAGCAGTTACTCGACGGAGTTTGGCTACACCTTC
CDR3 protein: CASSYSTEFGYTF

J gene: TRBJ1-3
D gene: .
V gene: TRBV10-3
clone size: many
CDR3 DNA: TGTGCCATCAGCCAGGGTGTCGGGCCCGGAAACACCATATATTTT
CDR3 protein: CAISQGVGPGNTIYF

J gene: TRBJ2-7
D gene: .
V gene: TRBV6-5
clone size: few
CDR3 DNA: TGTGCCAGCAGTTACGCCGAGGGCTACGAGCAGTACTTC
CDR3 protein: CASSYAEGYEQYF

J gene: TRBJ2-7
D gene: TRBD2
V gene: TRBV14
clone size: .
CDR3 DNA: TGTGCCAGCAGCCAAGGGCTAGCGGGCTCCTACGAGCAGTACTTC
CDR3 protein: CASSQGLAGSYEQYF

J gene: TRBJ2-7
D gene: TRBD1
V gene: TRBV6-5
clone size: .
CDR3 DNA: TGTGCCAGCAGTCTCCGGGACAGGGCGTACGAGCAGTACTTC
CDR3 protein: CASSLRDRAYEQYF

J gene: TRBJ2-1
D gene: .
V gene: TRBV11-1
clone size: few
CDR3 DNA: TGTGCCAGCAGCTTCCGGCAGGGCTCCTACAATGAGCAGTTCTTC
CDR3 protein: CASSFRQGSYNEQFF

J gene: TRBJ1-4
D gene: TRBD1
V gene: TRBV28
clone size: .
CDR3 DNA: TGTGCCAGCATAGGACAGGGGGCAACTAATGAAAAACTGTTTTTT
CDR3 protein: CASIGQGATNEKLFF

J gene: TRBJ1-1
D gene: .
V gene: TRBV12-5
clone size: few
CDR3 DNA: TGTGCTAGTGGTTTGTACGGGGGCCAGAACACTGAAGCTTTCTTT
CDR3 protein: CASGLYGGQNTEAFF

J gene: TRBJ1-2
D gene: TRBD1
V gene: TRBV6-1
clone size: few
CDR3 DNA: TGTGCCAGCAGTACCCCGGGACAGGGGAACGGCTACACCTTC
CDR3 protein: CASSTPGQGNGYTF

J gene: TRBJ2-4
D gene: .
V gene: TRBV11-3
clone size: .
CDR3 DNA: TGTGCCAGCAGCTCGGGACCGGGGGACATTCAGTACTTC
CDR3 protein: CASSSGPGDIQYF

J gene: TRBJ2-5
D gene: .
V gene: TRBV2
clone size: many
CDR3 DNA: TGTGCCAGCAGTGGCGGTGCGGTTCAAGAGACCCAGTACTTC
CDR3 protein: CASSGGAVQETQYF

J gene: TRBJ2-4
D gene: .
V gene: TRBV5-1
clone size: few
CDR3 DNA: TGCGCCAGCAGGCAAGGGACGGGACTAGCCAAAAACATTCAGTACTTC
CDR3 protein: CASRQGTGLAKNIQYF

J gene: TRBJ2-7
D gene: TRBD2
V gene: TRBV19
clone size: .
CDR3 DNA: TGTGCCAGTAGTGGTAGCGGGAGACACTACGAGCAGTACTTC
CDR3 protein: CASSGSGRHYEQYF

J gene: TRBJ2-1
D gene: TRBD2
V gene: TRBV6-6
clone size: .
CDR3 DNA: TGTGCCAGCAAAGCTAGCGGGAGTAGGTATGAGCAGTTCTTC
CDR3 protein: CASKASGSRYEQFF

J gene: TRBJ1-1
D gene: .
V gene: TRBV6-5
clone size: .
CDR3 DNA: TGTGCCAGCAGTCCGAGGAACCTGGGGTCTGAAGCTTTCTTT
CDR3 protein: CASSPRNLGSEAFF

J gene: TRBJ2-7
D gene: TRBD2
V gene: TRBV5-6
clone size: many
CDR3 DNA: TGTGCCAGCAGCTTGGTACTAGCGGGAGGCTCCTACGAGCAGTACTTC
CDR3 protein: CASSLVLAGGSYEQYF

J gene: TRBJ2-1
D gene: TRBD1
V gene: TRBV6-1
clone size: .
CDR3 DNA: TGTGCCAGCGTCCAGGGGGCGAGGTACAATGAGCAGTTCTTC
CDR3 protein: CASVQGARYNEQFF

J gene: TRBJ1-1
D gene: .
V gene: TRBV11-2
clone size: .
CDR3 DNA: TGTGCCAGCACCCCCGGGCAGCTCAACACTGAAGCTTTCTTT
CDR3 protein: CASTPGQLNTEAFF

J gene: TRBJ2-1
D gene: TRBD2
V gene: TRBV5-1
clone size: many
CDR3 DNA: TGCGCCAGCAGGTGGGACTACAACAATGAGCAGTTCTTC
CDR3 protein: CASRWDYNNEQFF

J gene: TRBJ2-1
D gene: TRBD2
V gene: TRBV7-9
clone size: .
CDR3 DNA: TGTGCCAGCAGCTTAGGCGGGAGGTTGGGGGATGAGCAGTTCTTC
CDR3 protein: CASSLGGRLGDEQFF

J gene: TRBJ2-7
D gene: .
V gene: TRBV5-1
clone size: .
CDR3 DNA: TGCGCCAGCAGCTTGGCCGGCACATCCCCCTCCTACGAGCAGTACTTC
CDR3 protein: CASSLAGTSPSYEQYF

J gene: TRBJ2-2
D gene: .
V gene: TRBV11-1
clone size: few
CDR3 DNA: TGTGCCAGCAGCTTAGGGCGGGAGAACACCGGGGAGCTGTTTTTT
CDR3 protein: CASSLGRENTGELFF

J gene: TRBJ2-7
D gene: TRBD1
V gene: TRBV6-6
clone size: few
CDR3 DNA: TGTGCCAGCAGTTCACTAACAGGGGGCGCGATCGGCGAGCAGTACTTC
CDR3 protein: CASSSLTGGAIGEQYF

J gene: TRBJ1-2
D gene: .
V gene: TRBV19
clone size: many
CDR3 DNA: TGTGCCAGTAGTCGGTCGCAAGACATCTATGGCTACACCTTC
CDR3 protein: CASSRSQDIYGYTF

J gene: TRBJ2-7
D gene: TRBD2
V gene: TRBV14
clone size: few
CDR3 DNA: TGTGCCAGCAGGGCGAGCGGGAGCTCTTGGTACGAGCAGTACTTC
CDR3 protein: CASRASGSSWYEQYF

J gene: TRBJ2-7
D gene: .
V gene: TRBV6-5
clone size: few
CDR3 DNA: TGTGCCAGCAGTTCCACAGTAGCCTACGAGCAGTACTTC
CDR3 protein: CASSSTVAYEQYF

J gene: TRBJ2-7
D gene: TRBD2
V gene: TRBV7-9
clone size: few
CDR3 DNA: TGTGCCAGCAGCTTACCGTCTAGCGGGAGCCACGAGCAGTACTTC
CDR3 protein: CASSLPSSGSHEQYF

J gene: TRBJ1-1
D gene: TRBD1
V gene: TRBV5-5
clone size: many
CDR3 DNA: TGTGCCAGCAGATCTCAGGGGGATGAAGCTTTCTTT
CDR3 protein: CASRSQGDEAFF

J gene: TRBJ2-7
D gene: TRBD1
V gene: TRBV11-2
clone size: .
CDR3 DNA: TGTGCCAGCAGCCCGGGACAGGGAAACTACGAGCAGTACTTC
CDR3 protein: CASSPGQGNYEQYF

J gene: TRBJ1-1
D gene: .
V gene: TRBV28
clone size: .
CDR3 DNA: TGTGCCAGCAGTCAGTCACAGAACACTGAAGCTTTCTTT
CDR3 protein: CASSQSQNTEAFF

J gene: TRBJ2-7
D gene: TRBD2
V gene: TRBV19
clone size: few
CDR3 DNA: TGTGCCAGTAGGACTAGCGGGAGCTCCTACGAGCAGTACTTC
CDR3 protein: CASRTSGSSYEQYF

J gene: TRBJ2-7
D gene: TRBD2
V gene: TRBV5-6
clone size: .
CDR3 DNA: TGTGCCAGCAGCTTGGCCGGTGGGACTAACTCCTACGAGCAGTACTTC
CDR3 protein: CASSLAGGTNSYEQYF

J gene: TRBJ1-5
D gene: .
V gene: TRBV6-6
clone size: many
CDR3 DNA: TGTGCCAGCAGTTACGTGGGGCAGCCCCAGCATTTT
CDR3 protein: CASSYVGQPQHF

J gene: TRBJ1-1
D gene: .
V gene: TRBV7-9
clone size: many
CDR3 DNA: TGTGCCAGCAGCTTTGACATGAACACTGAAGCTTTCTTT
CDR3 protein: CASSFDMNTEAFF

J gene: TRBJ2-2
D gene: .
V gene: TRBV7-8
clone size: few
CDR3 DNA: TGTGCCAGCAGCTTTACTCCTAACACCGGGGAGCTGTTTTTT
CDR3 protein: CASSFTPNTGELFF

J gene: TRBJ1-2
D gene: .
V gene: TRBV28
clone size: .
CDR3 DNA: TGTGCCAGCTTATTTTCTGGATCGGGCTACACCTTC
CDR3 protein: CASLFSGSGYTF

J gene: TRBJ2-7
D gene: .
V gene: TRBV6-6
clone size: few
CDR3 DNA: TGTGCCAGCAGCCTAGAAAGCGAGCAGTACTTC
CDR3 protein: CASSLESEQYF

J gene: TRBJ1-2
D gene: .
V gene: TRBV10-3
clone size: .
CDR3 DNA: TGTGCCATCCGAAAGGGAGGCGTGGGTACGCGGAACTATGGCTACACCTTC
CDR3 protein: CAIRKGGVGTRNYGYTF

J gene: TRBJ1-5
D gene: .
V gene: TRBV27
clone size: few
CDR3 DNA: TGTGCCAGCAGTTTGCGGGGGCAAGGTCAGCCCCAGCATTTT
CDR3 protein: CASSLRGQGQPQHF

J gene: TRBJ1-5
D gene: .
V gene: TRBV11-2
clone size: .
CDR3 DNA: TGTGCCAGCAGCTTCACGGAATACAATCAGCCCCAGCATTTT
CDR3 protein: CASSFTEYNQPQHF

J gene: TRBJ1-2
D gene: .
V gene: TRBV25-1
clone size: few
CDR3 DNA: TGTGCCAGCAGTGAACCAGGGCAGGGTGGCTACACCTTC
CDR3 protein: CASSEPGQGGYTF

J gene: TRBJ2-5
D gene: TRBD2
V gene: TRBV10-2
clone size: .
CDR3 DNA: TGCGCCAGCAGTGAAGGGGTCTCTAGCGGGATTGAAGGAAAGACCCAGTACTTC
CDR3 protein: CASSEGVSSGIEGKTQYF